The present entry profiles one T cell receptor (beta chain) with its context. Its antigen is unknown. CDR1 GTSNPN and CDR2 SVGIG come from the germline V gene (reference sequence). The V end lost 0 bases, the J end lost 5 bases, and 10 bases lay between the germline ends. The CDR3 has 14 residues. TCRdb's table, derived via immunoSEQ multiplex PCR, lists solely in-frame clones and lacks some. The repertoire has about 380,000 clones, around 96% of them found once; the top ten carry about 0.32%. These data originate in a study of shared clonotypes between healthy human individuals. Looking at the study overall: Three plates each covered CD4 naive and memory; CD8 naive two, CD8 memory one.

Study-level points and caveats: Among non-shared clonotypes, generation probabilities were lower than among those shared by all four donors.

This sequence joins TRBV30 and TRBJ2-2; D is perhaps TRBD2 (5 bases). This TCR was sampled from a man aged 30 to 39 in good health. Source material: memory CD8+ T cells sorted from blood. The subset denotes: CD45RO+ cells pooled with CCR7-negative TemRA cells. This CDR3 reads CAWSVGLPTGELFF. As DNA, the CDR3 is TGTGCCTGGAGTGTAGGACTCCCGACCGGGGAGCTGTTTTTT.